The rows below give T cell receptor beta chains drawn from one sample of a study of blood T cell repertoires in COVID-19. Measured with immunoSEQ multiplex PCR; TCRdb has only the in-frame clones, and not every one. Here the sample spans 88,000 or so clones, about 76% being singletons. Sequenced input: peripheral blood. The receptors originated from a human donor in a cohort sampled during active COVID-19. Each CDR3 is given with its conserved first and last residue. A D gene is named only where the DNA matches it firmly. The size entry is marked missing in some rows and otherwise reads once, few, many or a size class.

>.|TRBJ2-7|few|TRBV19
TGTGCCAGTAGTATATCCGGTAACGAGCAGTACTTC
CASSISGNEQYF
>TRBD1|TRBJ2-7|.|TRBV5-6
TGTGCCAGCAGCTTGATGCAGGGGGAATCCTACGAGCAGTACTTC
CASSLMQGESYEQYF
>.|TRBJ1-4|once|TRBV7-8
TGTGCCAGCAGCTTACTTCAGGGTCAGGGTGGCGGAAAACTGTTTTTT
CASSLLQGQGGGKLFF
>TRBD1|TRBJ1-3|.|TRBV5-1
TGCGCCAGCAGCTCCACGGACAGGGGAGATGGAAACACCATATATTTT
CASSSTDRGDGNTIYF
>TRBD1|TRBJ2-7|medium-sized|TRBV7-9
TGTGCCAGCAGCTCGCCGGGACAGCCCTACGAGCAGTACTTC
CASSSPGQPYEQYF
>.|TRBJ1-1|.|TRBV6-2/TRBV6-3
TGTGCCAGCAGTTACTCCAGGGGGAACACTGAAGCTTTCTTT
CASSYSRGNTEAFF
>.|TRBJ2-3|few|TRBV29-1
TGCAGCGTTGTGACGGGAGCCCCGGAGGCGCAGTATTTT
CSVVTGAPEAQYF
>TRBD2|TRBJ2-1|.|TRBV24-1
TGTGCCACCAGTGATGTGGGACTAGCGGGAGGGCCGGGGAATGAGCAGTTCTTC
CATSDVGLAGGPGNEQFF
>.|TRBJ2-6|.|TRBV19
TGTGCCAGTAGTATAAGCAGGGGTGAGCCGGGGGCCAACGTCCTGACTTTC
CASSISRGEPGANVLTF
>TRBD1|TRBJ2-1|.|TRBV19
TGTGCCAGTAGTATAGGGAGTCAGGGGGCTTACAATGAGCAGTTCTTC
CASSIGSQGAYNEQFF
>TRBD2|TRBJ2-1|.|TRBV2
TGTGCCAGCAGTGTGGAAGCGGGGTCCCATGAGCAGTTCTTC
CASSVEAGSHEQFF
>TRBD1|TRBJ1-1|.|TRBV19
TGTGCCAGTAGTAAGGGACAGGGGAACACTGAAGCTTTCTTT
CASSKGQGNTEAFF
>.|TRBJ1-3|.|TRBV9
TGTGCCAGCAGCGTTGGGACACCTGGAAACACCATATATTTT
CASSVGTPGNTIYF
>TRBD1|TRBJ1-2|.|TRBV19
TGTGCCAGTAGTCAAAGGGACAGCTGGGGCCTTTCTAACTATGGCTACACCTTC
CASSQRDSWGLSNYGYTF
>TRBD1|TRBJ2-6|.|TRBV15
TGTGCCACCAGCAGAGATCAGGGGGCGACTGGGGCCAACGTCCTGACTTTC
CATSRDQGATGANVLTF
>.|TRBJ2-5|.|TRBV21-1
TGTGCCAGCAGCAAAGGGGGACAGCAAGAGACCCAGTACTTC
CASSKGGQQETQYF
>.|TRBJ1-6|.|TRBV10-3
TGTGCCATCAGTGAGTTTTCGGAGGGGGGGCGGGTGTCGCCCCTCCACTTT
CAISEFSEGGRVSPLHF
>TRBD1|TRBJ1-6|.|TRBV7-9
TGTGCCAGCAGCCAACAGGGGGCCTCACCCCTCCACTTT
CASSQQGASPLHF